These T cell receptor beta chains were read from a single sample in a study of blood T cell repertoires in COVID-19. Sequencing used immunoSEQ multiplex PCR; TCRdb keeps in-frame clones, though not all of them. This sample has hundreds of thousands of clones; roughly 89% occur once, and the top ten carry under 1.5%. The sample comprised peripheral blood. The receptors were gathered from a woman aged 25 to 39 with active or convalescent COVID-19. Both conserved end residues are part of each CDR3. The order of the fields is D gene, J gene, clone size, V gene, CDR3 protein, CDR3 DNA. A D gene is named only where the DNA matches it firmly. Rows give clone size only sometimes, using once, few, many, or a class for an expanded clone.

d_gene: TRBD1
j_gene: TRBJ1-6
abundance: -
v_gene: TRBV7-8
CDR3aa: CASSFAGTGNSPLHF
CDR3nt: TGTGCCAGCAGCTTTGCCGGGACAGGGAACTCACCCCTCCACTTT

d_gene: -
j_gene: TRBJ1-1
abundance: -
v_gene: TRBV5-6
CDR3aa: CASSSELNTEAFF
CDR3nt: TGTGCCAGCAGCTCGGAGCTGAACACTGAAGCTTTCTTT

d_gene: -
j_gene: TRBJ1-6
abundance: once
v_gene: TRBV6-5
CDR3aa: CASRLGPRDSPLHF
CDR3nt: TGTGCCAGCAGACTAGGACCGCGAGATTCACCCCTCCACTTT

d_gene: -
j_gene: TRBJ2-1
abundance: -
v_gene: TRBV5-4
CDR3aa: CASKIQGGNEQFF
CDR3nt: TGTGCCAGCAAGATCCAGGGGGGCAATGAGCAGTTCTTC

d_gene: TRBD1
j_gene: TRBJ1-2
abundance: -
v_gene: TRBV7-9
CDR3aa: CASSLSGGANYGYTF
CDR3nt: TGTGCCAGCAGCTTATCAGGGGGAGCGAACTATGGCTACACCTTC

d_gene: -
j_gene: TRBJ2-7
abundance: -
v_gene: TRBV5-1
CDR3aa: CASSLASGGRSSYEQYF
CDR3nt: TGCGCCAGCAGCTTGGCTTCCGGCGGGCGGAGCTCCTACGAGCAGTACTTC

d_gene: -
j_gene: TRBJ1-3
abundance: -
v_gene: TRBV7-8
CDR3aa: CASIPGPQTGNTIYF
CDR3nt: TGTGCCAGCATCCCAGGGCCCCAGACTGGAAACACCATATATTTT

d_gene: -
j_gene: TRBJ1-4
abundance: -
v_gene: TRBV5-1
CDR3aa: CASSPGQWGTEKLFF
CDR3nt: TGCGCCAGCAGCCCCGGACAGTGGGGAACTGAAAAACTGTTTTTT

d_gene: TRBD2
j_gene: TRBJ2-5
abundance: -
v_gene: TRBV19
CDR3aa: CASSIFVAGEETQYF
CDR3nt: TGTGCCAGTAGTATATTCGTAGCGGGAGAGGAGACCCAGTACTTC

d_gene: -
j_gene: TRBJ1-6
abundance: -
v_gene: TRBV7-9
CDR3aa: CASSLPEGWTVASPLHF
CDR3nt: TGTGCCAGCAGCTTACCTGAAGGGTGGACAGTGGCTTCACCCCTCCACTTT

d_gene: -
j_gene: TRBJ1-4
abundance: -
v_gene: TRBV11-1
CDR3aa: CASSLGLVEEKLFF
CDR3nt: TGTGCCAGCAGCTTGGGACTTGTCGAGGAAAAACTGTTTTTT

d_gene: -
j_gene: TRBJ1-2
abundance: -
v_gene: TRBV7-9
CDR3aa: CASSSEVGYGYTF
CDR3nt: TGTGCCAGCAGCTCAGAGGTCGGCTATGGCTACACCTTC

d_gene: TRBD1
j_gene: TRBJ1-4
abundance: -
v_gene: TRBV5-1
CDR3aa: CASSLDGTGYEKLFF
CDR3nt: TGCGCCAGCAGCCTAGACGGGACAGGGTATGAAAAACTGTTTTTT

d_gene: TRBD1
j_gene: TRBJ1-1
abundance: -
v_gene: TRBV6-1
CDR3aa: CASSVRDSTSGTEAFF
CDR3nt: TGTGCCAGCAGTGTTCGGGACAGTACATCGGGCACTGAAGCTTTCTTT

d_gene: TRBD1
j_gene: TRBJ2-7
abundance: -
v_gene: TRBV19
CDR3aa: CASSRGQGPSISYEQYF
CDR3nt: TGTGCCAGTAGTAGAGGACAGGGACCCTCCATTTCCTACGAGCAGTACTTC

d_gene: -
j_gene: TRBJ2-3
abundance: -
v_gene: TRBV29-1
CDR3aa: CSVAGDSTDTQYF
CDR3nt: TGCAGCGTTGCAGGGGACAGCACAGATACGCAGTATTTT

d_gene: -
j_gene: TRBJ1-1
abundance: -
v_gene: TRBV5-4
CDR3aa: CASNDRINTEAFF
CDR3nt: TGTGCCAGCAACGACAGGATTAACACTGAAGCTTTCTTT

d_gene: -
j_gene: TRBJ2-2
abundance: few
v_gene: TRBV2
CDR3aa: CASGSGILIPGELFF
CDR3nt: TGTGCCAGCGGATCAGGGATTTTGATCCCCGGGGAGCTGTTTTTT

d_gene: TRBD1
j_gene: TRBJ1-1
abundance: -
v_gene: TRBV10-3
CDR3aa: CAIWGHAGTVTEAFF
CDR3nt: TGTGCCATCTGGGGTCATGCCGGGACAGTCACTGAAGCTTTCTTT

d_gene: -
j_gene: TRBJ1-5
abundance: -
v_gene: TRBV2
CDR3aa: CASTLITGNNQPQHF
CDR3nt: TGTGCCAGCACTCTAATAACAGGGAACAATCAGCCCCAGCATTTT

d_gene: TRBD2
j_gene: TRBJ2-3
abundance: -
v_gene: TRBV7-8
CDR3aa: CASSLRVAGLTDTQYF
CDR3nt: TGTGCCAGCAGCCTCAGGGTAGCGGGGCTTACAGATACGCAGTATTTT

d_gene: -
j_gene: TRBJ1-2
abundance: few
v_gene: TRBV5-1
CDR3aa: CASSLEQANYGYTF
CDR3nt: TGCGCCAGCAGCTTGGAACAGGCCAACTATGGCTACACCTTC

d_gene: TRBD2
j_gene: TRBJ2-1
abundance: -
v_gene: TRBV4-1
CDR3aa: CASSEASGNSYNEQFF
CDR3nt: TGCGCCAGCAGCGAGGCTAGCGGGAACTCCTACAATGAGCAGTTCTTC

d_gene: TRBD2
j_gene: TRBJ2-1
abundance: -
v_gene: TRBV10-2
CDR3aa: CASTVLAANEQFF
CDR3nt: TGCGCCAGCACAGTACTAGCGGCAAATGAGCAGTTCTTC

d_gene: -
j_gene: TRBJ1-4
abundance: -
v_gene: TRBV10-2
CDR3aa: CASSAEKLFF
CDR3nt: TGCGCCAGCAGTGCAGAAAAACTGTTTTTT

d_gene: -
j_gene: TRBJ2-7
abundance: -
v_gene: TRBV6-5
CDR3aa: CASTSGISFEQYF
CDR3nt: TGTGCCAGCACCTCCGGGATCTCCTTCGAGCAGTACTTC

d_gene: -
j_gene: TRBJ1-1
abundance: -
v_gene: TRBV7-2
CDR3aa: CASSLAWGVNTEAFF
CDR3nt: TGTGCCAGCAGCTTAGCCTGGGGGGTGAACACTGAAGCTTTCTTT

d_gene: -
j_gene: TRBJ1-5
abundance: few
v_gene: TRBV7-9
CDR3aa: CASSADKQPQHF
CDR3nt: TGTGCCAGCAGCGCCGACAAGCAGCCCCAGCATTTT

d_gene: TRBD1
j_gene: TRBJ1-6
abundance: -
v_gene: TRBV5-1
CDR3aa: CASSLEQGANSPLHF
CDR3nt: TGCGCCAGCAGCTTGGAGCAGGGGGCGAATTCACCCCTCCACTTT

d_gene: -
j_gene: TRBJ1-4
abundance: -
v_gene: TRBV7-6
CDR3aa: CASSLAAPLTRGGFNEKLFF
CDR3nt: TGTGCCAGCAGCTTAGCGGCACCCCTAACACGGGGAGGGTTCAATGAAAAACTGTTTTTT

d_gene: -
j_gene: TRBJ1-1
abundance: few
v_gene: TRBV5-1
CDR3aa: CASTTGLNTEAFF
CDR3nt: TGCGCCAGCACGACAGGACTGAACACTGAAGCTTTCTTT

d_gene: TRBD1
j_gene: TRBJ1-2
abundance: once
v_gene: TRBV7-8
CDR3aa: CASSQRQGRGYTF
CDR3nt: TGTGCCAGCAGCCAACGACAGGGGCGGGGCTACACCTTC

d_gene: TRBD2
j_gene: TRBJ2-7
abundance: -
v_gene: TRBV14
CDR3aa: CASSQEVVAGGPDCEQYF
CDR3nt: TGTGCCAGCAGCCAAGAGGTAGTAGCGGGAGGGCCTGACTGCGAGCAGTACTTC

d_gene: -
j_gene: TRBJ2-3
abundance: -
v_gene: TRBV7-6
CDR3aa: CASSFEGGFTDTQYF
CDR3nt: TGTGCCAGCAGCTTTGAGGGGGGGTTCACAGATACGCAGTATTTT

d_gene: -
j_gene: TRBJ1-1
abundance: -
v_gene: TRBV11-2
CDR3aa: CASSLVEGLGAFF
CDR3nt: TGTGCCAGCAGCTTAGTGGAGGGTCTTGGAGCTTTCTTT

d_gene: -
j_gene: TRBJ2-5
abundance: -
v_gene: TRBV7-9
CDR3aa: CASSGTVLIKTQYF
CDR3nt: TGTGCCAGCAGCGGAACAGTCCTTATAAAGACCCAGTACTTC

d_gene: -
j_gene: TRBJ1-2
abundance: -
v_gene: TRBV2
CDR3aa: CASSEVVGGAYGYTF
CDR3nt: TGTGCCAGCAGTGAAGTCGTCGGGGGAGCCTATGGCTACACCTTC

d_gene: -
j_gene: TRBJ2-1
abundance: once
v_gene: TRBV27
CDR3aa: CASSSEYNEQFF
CDR3nt: TGTGCCAGCAGTTCAGAATACAATGAGCAGTTCTTC

d_gene: -
j_gene: TRBJ2-5
abundance: -
v_gene: TRBV25-1
CDR3aa: CASSPREETQYF
CDR3nt: TGTGCCAGCAGTCCACGGGAGGAGACCCAGTACTTC

d_gene: TRBD1
j_gene: TRBJ1-1
abundance: -
v_gene: TRBV5-5
CDR3aa: CASSWTRQGTEAFF
CDR3nt: TGTGCCAGCAGCTGGACCCGACAGGGAACTGAAGCTTTCTTT

d_gene: -
j_gene: TRBJ1-2
abundance: -
v_gene: TRBV21-1
CDR3aa: CASSKQWGYTF
CDR3nt: TGTGCCAGCAGCAAACAGTGGGGCTACACCTTC

d_gene: TRBD1
j_gene: TRBJ2-5
abundance: -
v_gene: TRBV7-2
CDR3aa: CASSYRDRGAQGLYF
CDR3nt: TGTGCCAGCAGCTACCGGGACAGGGGAGCCCAGGGTTTGTACTTC